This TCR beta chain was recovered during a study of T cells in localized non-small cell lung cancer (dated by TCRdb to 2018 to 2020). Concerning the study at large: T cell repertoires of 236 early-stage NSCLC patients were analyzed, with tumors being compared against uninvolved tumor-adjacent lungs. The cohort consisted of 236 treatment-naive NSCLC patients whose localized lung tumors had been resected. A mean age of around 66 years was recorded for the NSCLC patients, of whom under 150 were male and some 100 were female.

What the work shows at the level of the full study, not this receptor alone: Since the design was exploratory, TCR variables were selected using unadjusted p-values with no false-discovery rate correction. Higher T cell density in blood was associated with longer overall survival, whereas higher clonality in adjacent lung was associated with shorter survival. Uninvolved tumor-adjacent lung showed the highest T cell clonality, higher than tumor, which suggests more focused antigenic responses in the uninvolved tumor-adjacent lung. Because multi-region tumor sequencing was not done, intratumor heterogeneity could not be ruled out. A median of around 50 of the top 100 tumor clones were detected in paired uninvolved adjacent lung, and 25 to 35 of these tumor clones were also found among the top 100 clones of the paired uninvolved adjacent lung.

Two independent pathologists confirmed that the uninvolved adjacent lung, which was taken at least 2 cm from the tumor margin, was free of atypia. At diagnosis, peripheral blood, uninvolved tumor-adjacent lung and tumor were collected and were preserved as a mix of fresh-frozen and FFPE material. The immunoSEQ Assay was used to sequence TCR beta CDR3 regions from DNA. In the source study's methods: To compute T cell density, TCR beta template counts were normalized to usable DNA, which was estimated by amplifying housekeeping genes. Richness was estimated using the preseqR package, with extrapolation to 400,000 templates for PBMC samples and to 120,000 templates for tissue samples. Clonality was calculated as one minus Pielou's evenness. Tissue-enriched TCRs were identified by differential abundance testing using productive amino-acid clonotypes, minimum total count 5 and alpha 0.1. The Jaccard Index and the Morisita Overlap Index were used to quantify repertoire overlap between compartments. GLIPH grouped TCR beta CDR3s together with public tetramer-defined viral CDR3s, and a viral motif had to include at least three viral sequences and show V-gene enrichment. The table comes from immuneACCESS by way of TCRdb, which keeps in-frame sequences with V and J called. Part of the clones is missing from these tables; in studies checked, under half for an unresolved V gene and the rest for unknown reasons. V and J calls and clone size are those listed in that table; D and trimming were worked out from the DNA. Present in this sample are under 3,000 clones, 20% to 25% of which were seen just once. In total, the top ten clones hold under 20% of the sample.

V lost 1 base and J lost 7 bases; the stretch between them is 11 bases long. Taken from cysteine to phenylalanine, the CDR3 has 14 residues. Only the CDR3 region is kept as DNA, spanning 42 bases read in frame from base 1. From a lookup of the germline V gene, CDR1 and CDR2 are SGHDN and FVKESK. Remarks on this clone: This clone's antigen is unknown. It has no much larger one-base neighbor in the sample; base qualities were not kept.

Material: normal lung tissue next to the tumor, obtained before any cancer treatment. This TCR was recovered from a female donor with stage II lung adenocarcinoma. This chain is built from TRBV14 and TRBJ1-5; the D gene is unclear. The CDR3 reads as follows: CASSQGGHHQPQHF. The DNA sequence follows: TGTGCCAGCAGCCAAGGAGGGCATCACCAGCCCCAGCATTTT.